The sample holds many counts of the clone carrying this T cell receptor (beta chain). The data were obtained in a study of identical twins. Using its own MiXCR run on the 5' RACE reads, TCRdb lists one record per CDR3 protein. The table has 550,000 to 700,000 distinct CDR3 sequences, around a tenth seen once. Per germline, CDR1 MDHEN and CDR2 SYDVKM. The junction had 3 bases not matched to a gene; V was cut back by 2 bases and J by 4 bases. The CDR3 contains 15 residues. These same data were also listed under a study on yellow fever vaccine responses in identical twins.

Specimen: PBMCs. The origin of this receptor is a woman aged 18 to 35 in good health. This sequence joins TRBV28 and TRBJ2-7; 12 bases fit TRBD2. This CDR3 is CASSLRLAGGYEQYF. In nucleotides, the CDR3 is TGTGCCAGCAGTTTAAGGCTAGCGGGAGGGTACGAGCAGTACTTC.